This T cell receptor beta chain was found in a study of glioma-infiltrating T cells after dendritic cell vaccination. This clone showed up just once. CDR1 and CDR2 from the germline V gene are SGHDN and FVKESK. Trimming pared 0 bases from V and 4 bases from J, leaving 8 bases between. The CDR3 loop spans 14 amino acids. The table came from immunoSEQ multiplex PCR; TCRdb's copy has only in-frame clones and leaves some out. The sample records 95,000 to 110,000 clones, about four fifths being singletons. The TCR originated in a human donor with glioblastoma. The gene calls are TRBV14 and TRBJ2-3; D gene uncertain. The starting material was blood, obtained before dendritic cell vaccination. The CDR3 region is CASSQDSWADTQYF. The DNA for the CDR3 is TGTGCCAGCAGCCAAGATAGCTGGGCAGATACGCAGTATTTT.